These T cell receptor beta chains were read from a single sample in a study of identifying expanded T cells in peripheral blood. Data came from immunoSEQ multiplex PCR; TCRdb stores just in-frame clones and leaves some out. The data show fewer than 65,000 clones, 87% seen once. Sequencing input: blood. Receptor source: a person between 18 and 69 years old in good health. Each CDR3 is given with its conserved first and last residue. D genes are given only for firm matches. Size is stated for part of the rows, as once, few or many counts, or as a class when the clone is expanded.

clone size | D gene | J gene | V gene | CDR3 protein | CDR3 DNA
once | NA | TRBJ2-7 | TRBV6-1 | CASSDRSAGAYEQYF | TGTGCCAGCAGTGATAGGTCGGCAGGGGCCTACGAGCAGTACTTC
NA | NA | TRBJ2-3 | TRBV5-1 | CASSLEASGTDTQYF | TGCGCCAGCAGCTTGGAAGCTAGCGGCACAGATACGCAGTATTTT
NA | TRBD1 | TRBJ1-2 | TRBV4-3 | CASSNLQGLGGYTF | TGCGCCAGCAGCAACCTACAGGGGTTGGGAGGCTACACCTTC
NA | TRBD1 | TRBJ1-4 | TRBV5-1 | CASSLRGQGNEKLFF | TGCGCCAGCAGCCTCCGAGGACAGGGAAATGAAAAACTGTTTTTT
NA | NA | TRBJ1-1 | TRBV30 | CAWSGRSNTEAFF | TGTGCCTGGAGTGGACGGTCGAACACTGAAGCTTTCTTT
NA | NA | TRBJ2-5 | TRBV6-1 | CASSEKETQYF | TGTGCCAGCAGTGAAAAAGAGACCCAGTACTTC
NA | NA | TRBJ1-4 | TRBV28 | CASSKQQEEKLFF | TGTGCCAGCAGTAAACAGCAGGAAGAAAAACTGTTTTTT
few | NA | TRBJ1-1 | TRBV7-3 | CASSTGPATEAFF | TGTGCCAGCAGCACGGGACCGGCAACTGAAGCTTTCTTT
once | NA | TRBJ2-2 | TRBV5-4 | CASSLERPENTGELFF | TGTGCCAGCAGCTTGGAGAGGCCTGAAAACACCGGGGAGCTGTTTTTT
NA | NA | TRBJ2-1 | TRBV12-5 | CASGPGNSYNEQFF | TGTGCTAGTGGTCCGGGGAACTCCTACAATGAGCAGTTCTTC
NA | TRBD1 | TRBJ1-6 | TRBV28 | CASRPGTEVSSYNSPLHF | TGTGCCAGCAGGCCCGGGACAGAGGTGAGCTCCTATAATTCACCCCTCCACTTT
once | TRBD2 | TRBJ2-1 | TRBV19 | CASSIRVSGGNQRGEQFF | TGTGCCAGTAGTATTCGGGTTAGCGGGGGAAATCAAAGGGGTGAGCAGTTCTTC
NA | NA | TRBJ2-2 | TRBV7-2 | CASRLAGGGTGELFF | TGTGCCAGCAGACTAGCAGGAGGCGGGACCGGGGAGCTGTTTTTT
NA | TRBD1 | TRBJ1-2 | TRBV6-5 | CASSYSLQGADGYTF | TGTGCCAGCAGTTACTCTCTCCAGGGGGCGGATGGCTACACCTTC
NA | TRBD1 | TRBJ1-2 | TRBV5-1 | CASSLSPTGFEGYTF | TGCGCCAGCAGCTTGTCACCGACAGGGTTTGAGGGCTACACCTTC
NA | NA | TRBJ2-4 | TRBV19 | CASKGLAKNIQYF | TGTGCCAGTAAGGGCCTCGCCAAAAACATTCAGTACTTC
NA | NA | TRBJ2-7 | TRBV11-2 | CASSRSREMGYEQYF | TGTGCCAGCAGCCGAAGCAGGGAGATGGGGTACGAGCAGTACTTC
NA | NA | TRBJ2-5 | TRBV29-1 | CSSPDRVGLGETQYF | TGCAGCAGCCCCGACAGGGTGGGACTAGGGGAGACCCAGTACTTC
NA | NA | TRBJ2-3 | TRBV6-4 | CASSKTGDLTDTQYF | TGTGCCAGCAGTAAGACAGGTGACCTCACAGATACGCAGTATTTT
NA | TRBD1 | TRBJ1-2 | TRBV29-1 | CSVERQGENGYTF | TGCAGCGTTGAACGACAGGGGGAAAATGGCTACACCTTC
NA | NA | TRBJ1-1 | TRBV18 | CASSQNAGQTEAFF | TGTGCCAGCTCACAGAACGCAGGGCAAACTGAAGCTTTCTTT
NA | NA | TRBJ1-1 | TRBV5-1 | CASSKRVGDTEAFF | TGCGCCAGCAGCAAAAGGGTGGGCGACACTGAAGCTTTCTTT
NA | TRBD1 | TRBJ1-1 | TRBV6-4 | CASSPGGENTEAFF | TGTGCCAGCAGTCCAGGGGGCGAAAACACTGAAGCTTTCTTT
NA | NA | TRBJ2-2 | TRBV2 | CASSEVRDTGELFF | TGTGCCAGCAGTGAAGTTAGGGATACCGGGGAGCTGTTTTTT
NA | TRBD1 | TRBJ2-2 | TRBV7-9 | CASSNGQAALGDTGELFF | TGTGCCAGCAGCAATGGACAGGCTGCCCTAGGGGACACCGGGGAGCTGTTTTTT
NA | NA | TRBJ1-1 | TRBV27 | CASRGGGQTPIF | TGTGCCAGCAGAGGAGGAGGACAGACGCCGATCTTT
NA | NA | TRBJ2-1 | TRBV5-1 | CASSLLADEQFF | TGCGCCAGCAGCTTATTGGCTGATGAGCAGTTCTTC
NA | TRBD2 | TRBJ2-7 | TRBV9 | CASSLLAGSYEQYF | TGTGCCAGCAGTCTTCTAGCGGGCTCCTACGAGCAGTACTTC
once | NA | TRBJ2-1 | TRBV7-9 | CASRHGSNNEQFF | TGTGCCAGCAGACACGGGAGCAACAATGAGCAGTTCTTC
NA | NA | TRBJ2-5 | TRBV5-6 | CASSLSETQYF | TGTGCCAGCAGCCTGTCAGAGACCCAGTACTTC
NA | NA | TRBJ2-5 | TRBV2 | CASLTLELSGETQYF | TGTGCCAGCCTGACCTTGGAACTATCGGGGGAGACCCAGTACTTC
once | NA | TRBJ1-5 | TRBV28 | CASSVLQADQPQHF | TGTGCCAGCAGCGTTCTCCAGGCCGATCAGCCCCAGCATTTT
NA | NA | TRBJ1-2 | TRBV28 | CASSPSGAPGYTF | TGTGCCAGCAGTCCTTCGGGGGCGCCAGGCTACACCTTC
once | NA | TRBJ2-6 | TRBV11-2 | CASSPPRSGANVLTF | TGTGCCAGCAGCCCCCCCCGCTCTGGGGCCAACGTCCTGACTTTC
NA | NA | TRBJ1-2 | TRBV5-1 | CASSLDRSLRGYTF | TGCGCCAGCAGCTTGGATCGGAGTCTCCGTGGCTACACCTTC
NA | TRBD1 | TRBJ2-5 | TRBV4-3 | CASSPGTEQETQYF | TGCGCCAGCAGCCCCGGGACAGAGCAAGAGACCCAGTACTTC
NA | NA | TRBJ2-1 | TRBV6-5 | CASSYDGKNEQFF | TGTGCCAGCAGTTACGACGGAAAGAATGAGCAGTTCTTC
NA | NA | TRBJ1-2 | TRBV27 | CASSPGVGYTF | TGTGCCAGCAGTCCAGGGGTCGGCTACACCTTC
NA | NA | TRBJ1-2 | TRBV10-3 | CAISEEGGFQDGGYTF | TGTGCCATCAGTGAGGAAGGTGGATTTCAGGATGGTGGCTACACCTTC
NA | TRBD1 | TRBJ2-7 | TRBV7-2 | CASSLFPGQGAAEQYF | TGTGCCAGCAGCTTATTCCCGGGACAGGGGGCGGCTGAGCAGTACTTC
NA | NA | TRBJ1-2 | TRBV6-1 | CACQTGSNYGYTF | TGTGCCTGCCAGACAGGCTCTAACTATGGCTACACCTTC
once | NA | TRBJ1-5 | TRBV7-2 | CASSIQGGNQPQHF | TGTGCCAGCAGCATTCAGGGTGGCAATCAGCCCCAGCATTTT
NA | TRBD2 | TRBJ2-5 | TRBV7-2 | CASSLAFWTSGGWETQYF | TGTGCCAGCAGCTTAGCCTTTTGGACTAGCGGGGGTTGGGAGACCCAGTACTTC
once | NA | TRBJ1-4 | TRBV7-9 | CASSLDVTGLFF | TGTGCCAGCAGCTTAGACGTAACCGGTCTGTTTTTT